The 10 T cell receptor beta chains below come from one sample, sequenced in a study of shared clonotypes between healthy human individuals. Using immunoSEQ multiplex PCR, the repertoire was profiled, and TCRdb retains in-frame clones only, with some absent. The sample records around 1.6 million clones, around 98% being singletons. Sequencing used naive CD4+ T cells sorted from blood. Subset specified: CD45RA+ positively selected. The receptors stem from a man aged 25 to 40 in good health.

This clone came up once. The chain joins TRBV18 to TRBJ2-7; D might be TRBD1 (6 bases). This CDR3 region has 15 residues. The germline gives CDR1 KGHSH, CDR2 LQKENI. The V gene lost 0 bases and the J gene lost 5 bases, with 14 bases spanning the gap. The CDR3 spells CASSPPETGVNEQYF. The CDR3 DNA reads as TGTGCCAGCTCACCACCCGAGACAGGAGTTAACGAGCAGTACTTC.

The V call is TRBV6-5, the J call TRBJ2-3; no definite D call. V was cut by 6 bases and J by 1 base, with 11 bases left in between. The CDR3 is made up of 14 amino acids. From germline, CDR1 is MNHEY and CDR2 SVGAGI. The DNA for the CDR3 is TGTGCCAGCAGAAAGTCATTTGGCACAGATACGCAGTATTTT. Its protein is CASRKSFGTDTQYF.

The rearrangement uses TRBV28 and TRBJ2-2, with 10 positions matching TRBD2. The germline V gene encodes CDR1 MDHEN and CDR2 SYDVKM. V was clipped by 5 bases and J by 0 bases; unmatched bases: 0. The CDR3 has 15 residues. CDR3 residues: CASSTSGTNTGELFF. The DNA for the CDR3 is TGTGCCAGCAGTACTAGCGGGACGAACACCGGGGAGCTGTTTTTT.

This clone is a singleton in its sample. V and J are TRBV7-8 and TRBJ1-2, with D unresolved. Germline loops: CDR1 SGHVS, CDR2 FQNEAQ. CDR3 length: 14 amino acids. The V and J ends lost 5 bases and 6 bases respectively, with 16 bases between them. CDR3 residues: CASSLRPEGDGYTF. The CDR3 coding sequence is TGTGCCAGCAGCCTACGACCGGAGGGAGATGGCTACACCTTC.

CDR3 DNA: TGTGCCAGCAGCTCTTCATTAGGGCAGTATTTT. Translating gives CASSSSLGQYF. This chain uses TRBV7-6 with TRBJ2-3; unclear D gene. The CDR3 is 11 residues long. V was shortened by 4 bases and J by 11 bases, with 10 bases between the two germline ends. Germline V gene sequence: CDR1 SGHVS, CDR2 FNYEAQ.

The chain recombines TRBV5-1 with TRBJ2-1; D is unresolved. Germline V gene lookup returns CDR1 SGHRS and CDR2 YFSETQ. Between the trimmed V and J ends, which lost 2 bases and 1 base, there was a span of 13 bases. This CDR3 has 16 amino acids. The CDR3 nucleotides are TGCGCCAGCAGCTTTTCCCCGAAGGGTTCCTACAATGAGCAGTTCTTC. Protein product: CASSFSPKGSYNEQFF.

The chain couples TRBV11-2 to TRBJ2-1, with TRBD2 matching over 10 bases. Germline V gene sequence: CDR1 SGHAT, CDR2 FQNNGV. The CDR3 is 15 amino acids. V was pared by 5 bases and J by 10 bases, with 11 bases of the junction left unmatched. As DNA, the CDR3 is TGTGCCAGCAGCCCCGGGAGCGGGAGGGCCATCGAGCAGTTCTTC. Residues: CASSPGSGRAIEQFF.

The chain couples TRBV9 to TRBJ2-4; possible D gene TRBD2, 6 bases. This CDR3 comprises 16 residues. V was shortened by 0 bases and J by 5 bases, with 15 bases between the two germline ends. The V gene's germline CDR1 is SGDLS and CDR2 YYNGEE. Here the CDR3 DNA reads TGTGCCAGCAGCGTAGGGGCAGGGCCTAGCGAAAACATTCAGTACTTC. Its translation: CASSVGAGPSENIQYF. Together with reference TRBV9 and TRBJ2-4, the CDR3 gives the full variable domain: DSGVTQTPKHLITATGQRVTLRCSPRSGDLSVYWYQQSLDQGLQFLIQYYNGEERAKGNILERFSAQQFPDLHSELNLSSLELGDSALYFCASSVGAGPSENIQYFGAGTRLSVL.

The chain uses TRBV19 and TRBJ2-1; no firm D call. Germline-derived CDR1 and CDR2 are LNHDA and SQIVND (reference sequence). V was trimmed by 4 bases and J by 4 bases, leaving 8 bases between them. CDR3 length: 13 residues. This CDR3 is CASSTHSYNEQFF. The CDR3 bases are TGTGCCAGTAGTACTCATTCGTACAATGAGCAGTTCTTC.

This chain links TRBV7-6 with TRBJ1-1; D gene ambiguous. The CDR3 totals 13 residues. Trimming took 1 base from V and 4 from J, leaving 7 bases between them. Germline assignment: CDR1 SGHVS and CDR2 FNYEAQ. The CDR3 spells CASSLEGPTEAFF. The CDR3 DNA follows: TGTGCCAGCAGCTTAGAAGGGCCCACTGAAGCTTTCTTT. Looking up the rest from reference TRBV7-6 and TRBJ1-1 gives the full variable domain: GAGVSQSPRYKVTKRGQDVALRCDPISGHVSLYWYRQALGQGPEFLTYFNYEAQQDKSGLPNDRFSAERPEGSISTLTIQRTEQRDSAMYRCASSLEGPTEAFFGQGTRLTVV.